Listed here are 24 T cell receptor beta chains from one sample, sequenced in a study of T cell responses to AZD1222 COVID-19 vaccine. The repertoire was sequenced with immunoSEQ multiplex PCR; TCRdb's copy has only in-frame clones and lacks some. The sample lists 180,000 or so clones, 70% to 90% seen once, with roughly 27% in the top ten. The specimen was peripheral blood, collected 28 days after the second AZD1222 dose. These receptors were collected from an adult who received the AZD1222 COVID-19 vaccine.

This clone was seen ten or more times. This sequence joins TRBV29-1 and TRBJ2-1, with D uncertain. Germline V CDR1 and CDR2: SQVTM, ANQGSEA. The CDR3 sequence is 12 residues long. Trimming removed 4 bases at V and 5 bases at J, with 9 bases between. The CDR3 loop reads CSVGSADNEQFF. The CDR3 DNA sequence: TGCAGCGTTGGTTCGGCCGACAATGAGCAGTTCTTC.

The chain carries TRBV19 and TRBJ2-7; 12 bases map to TRBD2. Per germline, CDR1 LNHDA and CDR2 SQIVND (reference sequence). V lost 10 bases, J lost 0 bases, and 4 bases stayed unmatched. CDR3 size: 14 residues. Here the CDR3 DNA reads TGTGCCACTCTAGCGGGGGGGAGCTCCTACGAGCAGTACTTC. It is translated as CATLAGGSSYEQYF.

This clone has only one observation. This chain links TRBV29-1 with TRBJ2-3, with D perhaps assigned TRBD1 or TRBD2 (5 bases each). CDR1 SQVTM and CDR2 ANQGSEA come from the germline V gene. The CDR3 covers 12 residues. Trimming left V 5 bases short and J 4 bases short, with 10 bases between. The CDR3 sequence is CSVQQDSDTQYF. CDR3 nucleotides: TGCAGCGTTCAACAGGACTCAGATACGCAGTATTTT.

CDR3 sequence: CASSAALSRTYEQYF. Written as DNA, the CDR3 is TGCGCCAGCAGCGCCGCCCTGAGCCGAACCTACGAGCAGTACTTC. The chain recombines TRBV5-1 with TRBJ2-7; no clear D. Trimming stripped 4 bases from V and 2 bases from J, with 16 bases between. Germline V gives CDR1 SGHRS, CDR2 YFSETQ. This CDR3 has 15 amino acids.

This chain connects TRBV28 to TRBJ2-2; D is unclear. The CDR3 length is 19 residues. The V end was cut by 3 bases, the J end by 1 base, with 21 bases between. Germline-derived CDR1 and CDR2 are MDHEN and SYDVKM. The chain's CDR3 is CASSFSRLRAIWNTGELFF. In nucleotides, the CDR3 is TGTGCCAGCAGTTTTTCCAGGCTGCGCGCTATCTGGAACACCGGGGAGCTGTTTTTT.

The sample holds one count of this clone. This chain uses TRBV7-2 with TRBJ2-2; 9 positions agree with TRBD1. Trimming took 3 bases from V and 7 from J; bases not matched to a gene: 6. Germline V gene lookup returns CDR1 SGHTA and CDR2 FQGNSA. CDR3 length equals 15 residues. This CDR3 is CASSLRGQGHGELFF. CDR3 in DNA: TGTGCCAGCAGCTTGAGGGGACAGGGCCACGGGGAGCTGTTTTTT.

V usage is TRBV11-2 and J usage is TRBJ2-3; 8 bases match TRBD2. The V gene's germline CDR1 is SGHAT and CDR2 FQNNGV. The CDR3 consists of 14 residues. V was pared by 5 bases and J by 5 bases, with 6 bases of the junction left unmatched. The CDR3 is CASSPRTSLDTQYF. The DNA for the CDR3 is TGTGCCAGCAGCCCTCGGACTAGCCTAGATACGCAGTATTTT. The entire variable domain, with the rest obtained from reference TRBV11-2 and TRBJ2-3, is as follows: EAGVAQSPRYKIIEKRQSVAFWCNPISGHATLYWYQQILGQGPKLLIQFQNNGVVDDSQLPKDRFSAERLKGVDSTLKIQPAKLEDSAVYLCASSPRTSLDTQYFGPGTRLTVL.

The J gene is TRBJ1-1, the V gene TRBV6-5; a weak D match, TRBD1 (6 bases). The CDR3 has 14 residues. Germline V gene sequence: CDR1 MNHEY, CDR2 SVGAGI. The V end was cut by 5 bases, the J end by 8 bases, with 18 bases between. CDR3 sequence: CASSRDRWSGEAFF. The CDR3 DNA is TGTGCCAGCAGTCGCGACAGGTGGAGTGGAGAAGCTTTCTTT.

The chain joins TRBV9 to TRBJ1-5, with D possibly TRBD1 on 5 matching bases. Trimming stripped 2 bases from V and 2 bases from J, with 11 bases between. The length of the CDR3 is 15 residues. Germline V gene data show CDR1 as SGDLS and CDR2 as YYNGEE. The CDR3 DNA reads as TGTGCCAGCAGCGTCGGGGGAGGACGCAATCAGCCCCAGCATTTT. Amino acid sequence: CASSVGGGRNQPQHF.

J is TRBJ2-7 and V is TRBV10-3; D is ambiguous. Germline CDR1 reads ENHRY; CDR2 reads SYGVKD. This CDR3 comprises 13 residues. The V end was cut by 11 bases, the J end by 1 base, with 15 bases between. This chain's CDR3 is CAGRGRLSYEQYF. CDR3 DNA sequence: TGTGCCGGCCGTGGGCGTTTATCCTACGAGCAGTACTTC.

The V call is TRBV5-1, the J call TRBJ2-1, with 7 nucleotides matching TRBD1. The CDR3 loop spans 13 amino acids. CDR1 is SGHRS, CDR2 YFSETQ, per germline. V trimming: 5 bases; J trimming: 5 bases; junction bases outside the gene matches: 4. The CDR3 bases are TGCGCCAGCAGTCTGGACAGGAACAATGAGCAGTTCTTC. Translating it yields CASSLDRNNEQFF.

This clone has a single count. The V gene is TRBV6-5, the J gene TRBJ1-5, with 8 nucleotides matching TRBD1. J was trimmed by 6 bases and V by 6 bases; bases with no gene match: 7. The CDR3 covers 14 residues. Germline assignment: CDR1 MNHEY and CDR2 SVGAGI. The CDR3 here is CASSPTGVIQPQHF. The CDR3 bases are TGTGCCAGCAGCCCGACAGGGGTCATTCAGCCCCAGCATTTT.

Note on this clone: This sequence may be a read error, since a much larger clone differs from it by one base. The chain employs TRBV11-2 and TRBJ2-7; TRBD2 matches 11 bases. Trimming took 4 bases from V and 4 from J; bases not matched to a gene: 3. The germline V gene has CDR1 SGHAT and CDR2 FQNNGV. The CDR3 is made up of 14 amino acids. The CDR3 protein is CASSSGLADYEQYF. In nucleotides, the CDR3 is TGTGCCAGCAGCTCGGGACTAGCGGATTACGAGCAGTACTTC.

The V gene is TRBV5-4, the J gene TRBJ1-6; 9 nucleotides align to TRBD1. The CDR3 covers 14 residues. Per germline, CDR1 SGHNT and CDR2 YYREEE (reference sequence). The V gene end was trimmed by 4 bases and the J gene end by 7 bases; junction bases not matched to a gene: 3. The CDR3 DNA follows: TGTGCCAGCAGCCGGACAGGGGAAAATTCACCCCTCCACTTT. It encodes CASSRTGENSPLHF.

This chain connects TRBV14 to TRBJ2-7; a possible D gene is TRBD1 (5 bases). Between the trimmed V and J ends, which lost 0 bases and 0 bases, there was a span of 12 bases. Germline assignment: CDR1 SGHDN and CDR2 FVKESK. The CDR3 spans 16 residues. CDR3 loop: CASSQEQGVFSYEQYF. CDR3 sequence (DNA): TGTGCCAGCAGCCAAGAACAAGGGGTTTTCTCCTACGAGCAGTACTTC. The variable domain in full, with the rest retrieved from reference TRBV14 and TRBJ2-7, is EAGVTQFPSHSVIEKGQTVTLRCDPISGHDNLYWYRRVMGKEIKFLLHFVKESKQDESGMPNNRFLAERTGGTYSTLKVQPAELEDSGVYFCASSQEQGVFSYEQYFGPGTRLTVT.

The chain recombines TRBV29-1 with TRBJ2-7; possibly TRBD2 for D (5 bases). V dropped 4 bases and J dropped 4 bases, with 8 bases sitting between them. The CDR3 totals 11 residues. The germline V gene has CDR1 SQVTM and CDR2 ANQGSEA. The CDR3 reads CSVGRDYEQYF. In DNA form, the CDR3 reads TGCAGCGTTGGACGGGATTACGAGCAGTACTTC.

The chain uses TRBV6-2 or TRBV6-3 and TRBJ1-5, with D uncertain. CDR3 length equals 18 residues. Trimming cost V 0 bases and J 7 bases, with 22 bases left between them. Germline CDR1 and CDR2: MNHEY and SVGEGT. This chain's CDR3 is CASSYSTVAGSGRQPQHF. The CDR3 DNA reads TGTGCCAGCAGTTACTCGACCGTCGCGGGGTCGGGCAGGCAGCCCCAGCATTTT.

The V call is TRBV18, the J call TRBJ2-3; a weak D match, TRBD1 (6 bases). V was pared by 5 bases and J by 2 bases, with 20 bases between. Per germline, CDR1 KGHSH and CDR2 LQKENI. This CDR3 is built from 17 residues. CDR3 DNA sequence: TGTGCCAGCTCATCCATCGACAGGAACCCTAACACAGATACGCAGTATTTT. Its translation is CASSSIDRNPNTDTQYF.

The chain couples TRBV6-1 to TRBJ2-7; a possible D gene is TRBD2 (6 bases). Trimming removed 3 bases from V and 5 bases from J, with 11 bases in between. The germline CDR1 and CDR2 sequences are MNHNS and SASEGT. This CDR3 has 13 residues. The CDR3: CASSDPGVDEQYF. As DNA, the CDR3 is TGTGCCAGCAGTGACCCGGGGGTGGACGAGCAGTACTTC.

The rearrangement links TRBV9 to TRBJ2-5, with TRBD1 matching over 7 bases. Germline loops: CDR1 SGDLS, CDR2 YYNGEE. There are 15 residues in the CDR3. Trimming took 4 bases from V and 3 from J; bases not matched to a gene: 9. CDR3 residues: CASSPWAGGKETQYF. The DNA for the CDR3 is TGTGCCAGCAGCCCCTGGGCAGGGGGAAAAGAGACCCAGTACTTC.

The V call is TRBV5-1, the J call TRBJ2-1, with TRBD2 matching over 8 bases. This CDR3 region has 14 residues. CDR1 and CDR2 from the germline V gene are SGHRS and YFSETQ. V gave up 9 bases and J gave up 9 bases; unmatched junction bases: 14. The CDR3 sequence is CATGTGTRRLEQFF. The CDR3 nucleotides read TGCGCCACCGGAACCGGGACTAGAAGACTTGAGCAGTTCTTC.

The rearrangement joins TRBV12-1 to TRBJ2-7; whether TRBD2, the table's D call, matches the DNA was not checked. TRBV12-1 is given as a pseudogene. The CDR3 has 17 residues. The CDR3 here is CASSFGGPSAGTYEQYF. In nucleotides, the CDR3 is TGTGCCAGCAGCTTTGGGGGTCCCTCAGCGGGTACCTACGAGCAGTACTTC.

This chain's CDR3 is CASSTGDFIADTQYF. The DNA of the CDR3 is TGTGCCAGCAGCACCGGCGACTTTATAGCAGATACGCAGTATTTT. The chain is built from TRBV7-9 and TRBJ2-3; unclear D gene. CDR3 length equals 15 residues. Germline V lookup: CDR1 SEHNR, CDR2 FQNEAQ (reference sequence). V lost 5 bases and J 4 bases, leaving 16 bases between the germline ends. Full variable domain (outside the CDR3, taken from reference TRBV7-9 and TRBJ2-3): DTGVSQNPRHKITKRGQNVTFRCDPISEHNRLYWYRQTLGQGPEFLTYFQNEAQLEKSRLLSDRFSAERPKGSFSTLEIQRTEQGDSAMYLCASSTGDFIADTQYFGPGTRLTVL.

The chain has TRBV27 and TRBJ2-6; D remains unclear. The CDR3 covers 14 residues. Per germline, CDR1 MNHEY and CDR2 SMNVEV (reference sequence). V lost 2 bases to trimming and J lost 0 bases, with 2 bases between them. CDR3 region: CASSLGSGANVLTF. In DNA form, the CDR3 reads TGTGCCAGCAGTTTAGGCTCTGGGGCCAACGTCCTGACTTTC.